This T cell receptor (beta chain) was retrieved from a study of blood T cell repertoires in COVID-19. About the research overall: Donors in the United States, Italy and Spain gave samples during acute or convalescent COVID-19. PBMCs, B-cell-depleted T cells, or T cells provided the cDNA or gDNA that made up the material.

Under the authors' procedure: The assay estimated nucleated cells by amplifying reference gene primers. The assay was immunoSEQ multiplex PCR, and TCRdb's table has in-frame clones only and misses some. That table gives V, J and clone size, and the DNA gave D and trimming. The data show 200,000 to 300,000 clones, around 80% seen once. The specimen was peripheral blood. The sequence derives from a human donor in a cohort sampled during active COVID-19.

The CDR3 here is CASSFSGLPGTQYF. The DNA for the CDR3 is TGTGCCAGCAGTTTCTCAGGACTGCCCGGTACGCAGTATTTT. The chain has TRBV28 and TRBJ2-3; D is perhaps TRBD2 (5 bases). The CDR3 length is 14 residues. Germline CDR1 and CDR2: MDHEN and SYDVKM. The V gene lost 3 bases and the J gene lost 8 bases, with 15 bases spanning the gap. Based on the CDR3 plus reference TRBV28 and TRBJ2-3, the full variable domain is DVKVTQSSRYLVKRTGEKVFLECVQDMDHENMFWYRQDPGLGLRLIYFSYDVKMKEKGDIPEGYSVSREKKERFSLILESASTNQTSMYLCASSFSGLPGTQYFGPGTRLTVL.